One T cell receptor beta chain is described in this entry. TCRdb keeps only in-frame clones here, not all; method: immunoSEQ multiplex PCR. The table has around 96,000 clones, over 90% seen once; the top ten hold approximately 4.2%. Germline assignment: CDR1 MNHEY and CDR2 SMNVEV (reference sequence). This CDR3 contains 19 residues. After removal of 2 bases from V and 0 bases from J, the junction contained 13 bases not matched to a gene. This entry comes from a study of blood T cell repertoires in COVID-19. The TCR originated in a human donor with active COVID-19. The donor label of this sample is uncertain. The chain uses TRBV27 and TRBJ2-1, with TRBD1 identical over 7 bases. What was sequenced was peripheral blood. The CDR3 loop is CASSLPSDMGQSSYNEQFF. The DNA for the CDR3 is TGTGCCAGCAGTTTACCGAGTGATATGGGACAGAGCTCCTACAATGAGCAGTTCTTC.